This record concerns one T cell receptor beta chain sequence. Primers included in the PCR were 60 Vbeta and 13 Jbeta primers. Using immunoSEQ multiplex PCR, the repertoire was profiled, and TCRdb retains in-frame clones only, with some absent. The data show 150,000 to 200,000 clones, with 70% to 85% seen just once and around 1.2% held by the top ten. This sample was included in a study of cytomegalovirus exposure and HLA in healthy donors. The V and J ends lost 8 bases and 7 bases respectively, with 24 bases between them. The CDR3 sequence is 15 residues long. Germline CDR1 reads MDHEN; CDR2 reads SYDVKM.

The sample comprised PBMCs. The sequence derives from a girl aged 2-10 years in good health and CMV-seropositive. This chain links TRBV28 with TRBJ2-7; D possibly corresponds to TRBD1 (6 bases). The CDR3 sequence: CASFPGRAPQGEQYF. CDR3 DNA: TGTGCCAGCTTCCCGGGTAGGGCCCCTCAGGGGGAGCAGTACTTC.